A selection of T cell receptor beta chains follows, all from one sample in a study of CD8+ T cells in alopecia areata. Method: immunoSEQ multiplex PCR; TCRdb's copy keeps in-frame clones and lacks some. Among 120,000 or so clones listed, about 61% were seen once. Sequencing was carried out using CD4+ T cells sorted from blood. These receptor sequences come from a human donor in good health. Each CDR3 is given with its conserved first and last residue. D genes are given only for firm matches. Rows may omit the clone size; those that give it use once, few, many or a size class.

J gene: TRBJ1-2
clone size: -
V gene: TRBV7-6
CDR3 length: 13
D gene: -
CDR3 protein: CASSLAGAGGYTF
CDR3 DNA: TGTGCCAGCAGCTTAGCAGGGGCGGGTGGCTACACCTTC

J gene: TRBJ1-6
clone size: -
V gene: TRBV30
CDR3 length: 14
D gene: -
CDR3 protein: CAWSGRGPNSPLHF
CDR3 DNA: TGTGCCTGGAGTGGGCGGGGTCCCAATTCACCCCTCCACTTT

J gene: TRBJ2-5
clone size: -
V gene: TRBV29-1
CDR3 length: 13
D gene: -
CDR3 protein: CSVRVGSRETQYF
CDR3 DNA: TGCAGCGTTCGGGTGGGATCGAGGGAGACCCAGTACTTC

J gene: TRBJ1-2
clone size: few
V gene: TRBV29-1
CDR3 length: 13
D gene: TRBD1
CDR3 protein: CSVGDREDYGYTF
CDR3 DNA: TGCAGCGTTGGGGACAGGGAGGACTATGGCTACACCTTC

J gene: TRBJ1-4
clone size: -
V gene: TRBV18
CDR3 length: 14
D gene: -
CDR3 protein: CASSPLATNEKLFF
CDR3 DNA: TGTGCCAGCTCACCACTTGCAACTAATGAAAAACTGTTTTTT

J gene: TRBJ2-7
clone size: -
V gene: TRBV5-1
CDR3 length: 14
D gene: TRBD1
CDR3 protein: CASSLRDRGDEQYF
CDR3 DNA: TGCGCCAGCAGCTTGCGGGACAGGGGGGACGAGCAGTACTTC

J gene: TRBJ1-5
clone size: -
V gene: TRBV29-1
CDR3 length: 14
D gene: -
CDR3 protein: CSVVLSGPGQPQHF
CDR3 DNA: TGCAGCGTTGTCCTTTCCGGGCCCGGTCAGCCCCAGCATTTT

J gene: TRBJ2-5
clone size: -
V gene: TRBV2
CDR3 length: 14
D gene: -
CDR3 protein: CASSYQGRGGTQYF
CDR3 DNA: TGTGCCAGCAGCTACCAGGGCAGGGGTGGGACCCAGTACTTC

J gene: TRBJ2-7
clone size: -
V gene: TRBV29-1
CDR3 length: 12
D gene: -
CDR3 protein: CSGLGARGEQYF
CDR3 DNA: TGCAGCGGCTTAGGGGCCAGAGGAGAGCAGTACTTC

J gene: TRBJ2-3
clone size: once
V gene: TRBV30
CDR3 length: 14
D gene: TRBD1
CDR3 protein: CAWRRDRDADTQYF
CDR3 DNA: TGTGCCTGGCGCCGGGACAGGGATGCAGATACGCAGTATTTT

J gene: TRBJ1-1
clone size: once
V gene: TRBV29-1
CDR3 length: 13
D gene: TRBD1
CDR3 protein: CSAIRTGNTEAFF
CDR3 DNA: TGCAGCGCCATAAGGACAGGGAACACTGAAGCTTTCTTT

J gene: TRBJ1-1
clone size: -
V gene: TRBV29-1
CDR3 length: 15
D gene: -
CDR3 protein: CSVRQGGSMNTEAFF
CDR3 DNA: TGCAGCGTTCGGCAGGGCGGTTCAATGAACACTGAAGCTTTCTTT

J gene: TRBJ2-2
clone size: -
V gene: TRBV7-3
CDR3 length: 14
D gene: -
CDR3 protein: CASSLGSNTGELFF
CDR3 DNA: TGTGCCAGCAGCTTAGGGTCGAACACCGGGGAGCTGTTTTTT

J gene: TRBJ1-1
clone size: -
V gene: TRBV5-1
CDR3 length: 14
D gene: -
CDR3 protein: CASSLSQGNTEAFF
CDR3 DNA: TGCGCCAGCAGCTTGAGCCAGGGAAACACTGAAGCTTTCTTT

J gene: TRBJ2-2
clone size: -
V gene: TRBV4-1
CDR3 length: 16
D gene: TRBD1
CDR3 protein: CASSFRTGTNTGELFF
CDR3 DNA: TGTGCCAGCAGCTTCCGGACAGGGACAAACACCGGGGAGCTGTTTTTT

J gene: TRBJ1-2
clone size: -
V gene: TRBV6-5
CDR3 length: 15
D gene: -
CDR3 protein: CASSYSTAPVYGYTF
CDR3 DNA: TGTGCCAGCAGTTACTCGACAGCCCCCGTCTATGGCTACACCTTC

J gene: TRBJ1-1
clone size: few
V gene: TRBV6-6
CDR3 length: 14
D gene: -
CDR3 protein: CASSYRGLNTEAFF
CDR3 DNA: TGTGCCAGCAGTTACAGAGGCCTGAACACTGAAGCTTTCTTT

J gene: TRBJ1-2
clone size: once
V gene: TRBV2
CDR3 length: 14
D gene: TRBD1
CDR3 protein: CAIPGQGGARGYTF
CDR3 DNA: TGTGCCATACCGGGACAGGGGGGCGCACGTGGCTACACCTTC

J gene: TRBJ1-2
clone size: -
V gene: TRBV29-1
CDR3 length: 11
D gene: -
CDR3 protein: CSAEGRLGYTF
CDR3 DNA: TGCAGCGCCGAGGGCAGGCTTGGCTACACCTTC

J gene: TRBJ1-5
clone size: few
V gene: TRBV25-1
CDR3 length: 14
D gene: -
CDR3 protein: CASSAPGARQPQHF
CDR3 DNA: TGTGCCAGCAGTGCCCCGGGGGCCAGGCAGCCCCAGCATTTT

J gene: TRBJ1-2
clone size: -
V gene: TRBV29-1
CDR3 length: 11
D gene: -
CDR3 protein: CSVRGDGGYTF
CDR3 DNA: TGCAGCGTCAGGGGCGACGGAGGCTACACCTTC

J gene: TRBJ1-1
clone size: many
V gene: TRBV7-8
CDR3 length: 13
D gene: -
CDR3 protein: CASSGGLSAEAFF
CDR3 DNA: TGTGCCAGCAGCGGGGGCCTCAGCGCTGAAGCTTTCTTT

J gene: TRBJ2-1
clone size: -
V gene: TRBV9
CDR3 length: 15
D gene: TRBD1
CDR3 protein: CASSVVGTGLNEQFF
CDR3 DNA: TGTGCCAGCAGCGTAGTGGGGACAGGGCTCAATGAGCAGTTCTTC

J gene: TRBJ2-4
clone size: few
V gene: TRBV2
CDR3 length: 13
D gene: TRBD1
CDR3 protein: CASSRPGQGFKYF
CDR3 DNA: TGTGCCAGCAGCAGACCGGGACAGGGCTTCAAGTACTTC

J gene: TRBJ2-7
clone size: once
V gene: TRBV6-6
CDR3 length: 11
D gene: -
CDR3 protein: CATRGAYEQYF
CDR3 DNA: TGTGCCACCCGGGGGGCGTACGAGCAGTACTTC

J gene: TRBJ2-5
clone size: -
V gene: TRBV5-4
CDR3 length: 14
D gene: -
CDR3 protein: CASSLEYGGATQYF
CDR3 DNA: TGTGCCAGCAGCTTGGAGTACGGGGGCGCGACCCAGTACTTC

J gene: TRBJ2-2
clone size: -
V gene: TRBV11-3
CDR3 length: 14
D gene: -
CDR3 protein: CASSLGGGTGELFF
CDR3 DNA: TGTGCCAGCAGCTTAGGCGGAGGCACCGGGGAGCTGTTTTTT

J gene: TRBJ2-7
clone size: -
V gene: TRBV25-1
CDR3 length: 12
D gene: TRBD2
CDR3 protein: CASSERREGVGF
CDR3 DNA: TGTGCCAGCAGTGAAAGGCGGGAGGGTGTGGGCTTC

J gene: TRBJ2-2
clone size: -
V gene: TRBV5-6
CDR3 length: 14
D gene: -
CDR3 protein: CASSSGLSIGELFF
CDR3 DNA: TGTGCCAGCAGCTCGGGTCTCAGTATCGGGGAGCTGTTTTTT

J gene: TRBJ1-1
clone size: once
V gene: TRBV30
CDR3 length: 14
D gene: -
CDR3 protein: CAWRLGRLNTEAFF
CDR3 DNA: TGTGCCTGGAGACTGGGACGTTTGAACACTGAAGCTTTCTTT

J gene: TRBJ1-5
clone size: -
V gene: TRBV29-1
CDR3 length: 12
D gene: -
CDR3 protein: CSVEGTGGPQHF
CDR3 DNA: TGCAGCGTTGAGGGCACTGGGGGGCCCCAGCATTTT

J gene: TRBJ2-2
clone size: few
V gene: TRBV7-9
CDR3 length: 13
D gene: -
CDR3 protein: CASSLVAPGELFF
CDR3 DNA: TGTGCCAGCAGCTTAGTGGCGCCCGGGGAGCTGTTTTTT

J gene: TRBJ1-4
clone size: few
V gene: TRBV29-1
CDR3 length: 13
D gene: -
CDR3 protein: CSARGTSNEKLFF
CDR3 DNA: TGCAGCGCGCGTGGGACCAGTAATGAAAAACTGTTTTTT

J gene: TRBJ2-7
clone size: -
V gene: TRBV27
CDR3 length: 14
D gene: -
CDR3 protein: CASRPLANTYEQYF
CDR3 DNA: TGTGCCAGCAGGCCGCTAGCGAATACCTACGAGCAGTACTTC

J gene: TRBJ1-6
clone size: -
V gene: TRBV6-5
CDR3 length: 15
D gene: -
CDR3 protein: CASSYSSLYNSPLHF
CDR3 DNA: TGTGCCAGCAGTTACAGCAGCCTCTATAATTCACCCCTCCACTTT

J gene: TRBJ2-5
clone size: -
V gene: TRBV5-1
CDR3 length: 14
D gene: TRBD2
CDR3 protein: CASSLEPSGETQYF
CDR3 DNA: TGCGCCAGCAGCTTGGAACCTAGCGGAGAGACCCAGTACTTC

J gene: TRBJ1-2
clone size: -
V gene: TRBV7-2
CDR3 length: 14
D gene: -
CDR3 protein: CASSLGGWNYGYTF
CDR3 DNA: TGTGCCAGCAGCTTAGGGGGATGGAACTATGGCTACACCTTC

J gene: TRBJ1-5
clone size: few
V gene: TRBV5-4
CDR3 length: 13
D gene: -
CDR3 protein: CATSKEYNQPQHF
CDR3 DNA: TGTGCCACCTCAAAGGAATACAATCAGCCCCAGCATTTT

J gene: TRBJ2-5
clone size: many
V gene: TRBV18
CDR3 length: 12
D gene: -
CDR3 protein: CASSPSPETQYF
CDR3 DNA: TGTGCCAGCTCACCTTCTCCAGAGACCCAGTACTTC

J gene: TRBJ2-1
clone size: once
V gene: TRBV30
CDR3 length: 11
D gene: -
CDR3 protein: CAFLGGNEQFF
CDR3 DNA: TGTGCCTTCCTAGGGGGCAATGAGCAGTTCTTC

J gene: TRBJ2-7
clone size: -
V gene: TRBV7-9
CDR3 length: 15
D gene: -
CDR3 protein: CASTDTLGGRQEQYF
CDR3 DNA: TGTGCCAGCACCGACACACTGGGGGGGCGTCAAGAGCAGTACTTC

J gene: TRBJ1-1
clone size: few
V gene: TRBV29-1
CDR3 length: 14
D gene: TRBD1
CDR3 protein: CSVGGQVMRAEAFF
CDR3 DNA: TGCAGCGTTGGGGGACAGGTAATGAGGGCTGAAGCTTTCTTT

J gene: TRBJ2-7
clone size: -
V gene: TRBV27
CDR3 length: 13
D gene: -
CDR3 protein: CASSSGDSYEQYF
CDR3 DNA: TGTGCCAGCAGTTCAGGGGACTCCTACGAGCAGTACTTC

J gene: TRBJ1-1
clone size: few
V gene: TRBV6-5
CDR3 length: 14
D gene: TRBD1
CDR3 protein: CASTRGTANTEAFF
CDR3 DNA: TGTGCCAGCACCAGGGGGACAGCGAACACTGAAGCTTTCTTT

J gene: TRBJ2-1
clone size: -
V gene: TRBV30
CDR3 length: 13
D gene: -
CDR3 protein: CAYLRLGGQEQFF
CDR3 DNA: TGTGCCTACCTGCGCCTTGGGGGGCAAGAGCAGTTCTTC

J gene: TRBJ1-2
clone size: once
V gene: TRBV15
CDR3 length: 14
D gene: -
CDR3 protein: CATSRDRVRLDYTF
CDR3 DNA: TGTGCCACCAGCAGAGATCGGGTCCGACTCGACTACACCTTC

J gene: TRBJ2-7
clone size: once
V gene: TRBV2
CDR3 length: 15
D gene: TRBD1
CDR3 protein: CASRLLGGSSYEQYF
CDR3 DNA: TGTGCCAGCAGACTACTAGGGGGCAGCTCCTACGAGCAGTACTTC

J gene: TRBJ1-1
clone size: -
V gene: TRBV2
CDR3 length: 13
D gene: -
CDR3 protein: CASGSHRNTEAFF
CDR3 DNA: TGTGCCAGCGGTTCTCATAGGAACACTGAAGCTTTCTTT

J gene: TRBJ1-1
clone size: -
V gene: TRBV5-1
CDR3 length: 11
D gene: -
CDR3 protein: CASSLGVEAFF
CDR3 DNA: TGCGCCAGCAGCTTGGGAGTCGAAGCTTTCTTT

J gene: TRBJ2-5
clone size: -
V gene: TRBV29-1
CDR3 length: 10
D gene: -
CDR3 protein: CSVEEWTQYF
CDR3 DNA: TGCAGCGTTGAAGAGTGGACCCAGTACTTC

J gene: TRBJ2-7
clone size: few
V gene: TRBV7-2
CDR3 length: 15
D gene: TRBD2
CDR3 protein: CASSLAGGGAYEQYF
CDR3 DNA: TGTGCCAGCAGCTTAGCTGGCGGGGGGGCCTACGAGCAGTACTTC

J gene: TRBJ2-5
clone size: -
V gene: TRBV30
CDR3 length: 16
D gene: TRBD1
CDR3 protein: CAWSHNRDSPPETQYF
CDR3 DNA: TGTGCCTGGAGCCATAACCGGGACAGCCCTCCGGAGACCCAGTACTTC

J gene: TRBJ2-2
clone size: -
V gene: TRBV10-3
CDR3 length: 16
D gene: -
CDR3 protein: CAISERGQANTGELFF
CDR3 DNA: TGTGCCATCAGTGAGCGCGGGCAAGCGAACACCGGGGAGCTGTTTTTT

J gene: TRBJ1-1
clone size: few
V gene: TRBV19
CDR3 length: 14
D gene: -
CDR3 protein: CASIPDGRNTEAFF
CDR3 DNA: TGTGCCAGTATCCCGGACGGGAGGAACACTGAAGCTTTCTTT

J gene: TRBJ2-3
clone size: -
V gene: TRBV4-1
CDR3 length: 17
D gene: TRBD2
CDR3 protein: CASSQETQRGGTDTQYF
CDR3 DNA: TGCGCCAGCAGCCAAGAGACTCAGCGGGGGGGCACAGATACGCAGTATTTT

J gene: TRBJ1-5
clone size: -
V gene: TRBV19
CDR3 length: 13
D gene: TRBD1
CDR3 protein: CASSIGTGTTQHF
CDR3 DNA: TGTGCCAGTAGTATCGGGACAGGTACGACCCAGCATTTT

J gene: TRBJ2-7
clone size: -
V gene: TRBV7-6
CDR3 length: 16
D gene: -
CDR3 protein: CASSLDRAVGSYEQYF
CDR3 DNA: TGTGCCAGCAGCTTAGACAGGGCCGTGGGTTCCTACGAGCAGTACTTC

J gene: TRBJ1-2
clone size: few
V gene: TRBV29-1
CDR3 length: 16
D gene: TRBD1
CDR3 protein: CSVEDLNRGRQNGYTF
CDR3 DNA: TGCAGCGTTGAAGATCTTAACAGGGGCCGTCAGAATGGCTACACCTTC

J gene: TRBJ1-6
clone size: few
V gene: TRBV30
CDR3 length: 15
D gene: -
CDR3 protein: CAWSVPGGSRSPLHF
CDR3 DNA: TGTGCCTGGAGTGTACCGGGGGGGTCGCGTTCACCCCTCCACTTT